In its sample, the clone carrying this T cell receptor beta chain was seen many times. Its antigen is not known. Profiling relied on immunoSEQ multiplex PCR, and the TCRdb table lists in-frame clones only, not all of them. The repertoire consists of a few hundred thousand clones, with 65% to 80% occurring once and the leading ten covering approximately 12%. Donors were healthy HIV-negative adults without recent acute infections or vaccinations. The data were obtained in a study of shared clonotypes between healthy human individuals. Overall study: Aged between 18 and 49, the donors were a couple of women and a few men.

CDR3 length equals 19 residues. CDR1 MNHNS and CDR2 SASEGT come from the germline V gene. V was cut by 3 bases and J by 7 bases, with 25 bases left in between. Study-level findings and limits: Blood alone was sampled, and tissue repertoires likely differ. What limited the represented genetic and exposure-history diversity was the small number of donors.

The chain has TRBV6-1 and TRBJ1-6; no firm D call. The specimen was PBMCs. This receptor was taken from a woman in her thirties or forties in good health. Some clones in this sample may be carry-over from other donors' samples. CDR3 region: CASSDSLRTQLVSNSPLHF. The CDR3 DNA is TGTGCCAGCAGTGACAGTCTTCGGACCCAGCTAGTCTCAAATTCACCCCTCCACTTT.